This TCR beta chain was sequenced in a study of identical twins. Trimming at V came to 4 bases and at J to 4 bases, leaving 8 bases not matched to a gene. In germline, CDR1 is SGHKS, CDR2 YYEKEE (reference sequence). This CDR3 has 15 residues. TCRdb re-derived calls from the 5' RACE reads in MiXCR, one entry per CDR3 protein. The sample holds about 890,000 distinct CDR3 sequences, about 12% seen once. This clonotype was detected many times. The data were also submitted as part of a second study, on yellow fever vaccine responses in identical twins.

This receptor was identified in a woman aged 18-30 years in good health. This chain uses TRBV5-5 with TRBJ1-5; 7 nucleotides match TRBD1. The sample taken for sequencing was PBMCs. CDR3 amino acids: CASSERQGGNQPQHF. The CDR3 coding sequence is TGTGCCAGCAGCGAAAGACAGGGAGGAAATCAGCCCCAGCATTTT.